This T cell receptor beta chain was recorded in a study of shared clonotypes between healthy human individuals. Measured with immunoSEQ multiplex PCR; TCRdb has only the in-frame clones, and not every one. This sample has under 850,000 clones, with roughly 92% found just once. Naive CD8 cells lacked CD45RO and underwent positive selection for CCR7, leaving out terminally differentiated effector memory CD45RA+ cells. Germline-derived CDR1 and CDR2 are SGHNT and YYREEE (reference sequence). With V trimmed by 5 bases and J by 3 bases, 11 bases remained unmatched. The CDR3 length is 15 residues. The V call is TRBV5-4, the J call TRBJ2-7; 7 positions match TRBD1. The TCR was taken from a man aged 25 to 45 in good health. The specimen was naive CD8+ T cells sorted from blood. The CDR3 DNA sequence: TGTGCCAGCAGACTGGACAGGCCACTACTCTACGAGCAGTACTTC. Protein product: CASRLDRPLLYEQYF.